These T cell receptor beta chains were read from a single sample in a study of neoadjuvant anti-PD-1 for oral cavity cancer. Sequenced by immunoSEQ multiplex PCR; TCRdb stores in-frame clones only, minus some. This repertoire shows some 8,700 clones, about four fifths found once; its top ten account for more than 3.5%. The input for sequencing was PBMCs, taken after nivolumab (anti-PD-1) treatment. These receptors came from a person aged 35 to 85 with oral cavity squamous cell carcinoma. Both conserved end residues are part of each CDR3. A D gene is named only where the DNA matches it firmly. Some rows have no size entry. The others give once, few or many, or a class for an expanded clone.

j_gene	len	v_gene	d_gene	abundance	CDR3nt	CDR3aa
TRBJ1-1	14	TRBV9	.	few	TGTGCCAGCAGCCCCGGACACGACCTCACTGAAGCTTTCTTT	CASSPGHDLTEAFF
TRBJ1-5	16	TRBV5-6	.	.	TGTGCCAGCAGCTTGGGTTTGCACTATAGCAATCAGCCCCAGCATTTT	CASSLGLHYSNQPQHF
TRBJ2-5	15	TRBV2	TRBD2	few	TGTGCCAGCAGCCTTGGACTAGCGGTGGGAGAGACCCAGTACTTC	CASSLGLAVGETQYF
TRBJ2-1	14	TRBV7-3	TRBD1	.	TGTGCCAGCAGCTTAACGGACAGGGGAAATGAGCAGTTCTTC	CASSLTDRGNEQFF
TRBJ2-5	16	TRBV7-9	TRBD1	.	TGTGCCAGCAGCCGGAGACAGGGGGCGTTAGACGAGACCCAGTACTTC	CASSRRQGALDETQYF
TRBJ1-6	17	TRBV5-6	.	.	TGTGCCAGCAGCTTGGTCCTTGGACAATTGGATAATTCACCCCTCCACTTT	CASSLVLGQLDNSPLHF
TRBJ1-3	12	TRBV7-9	.	.	TGTGCCAGCAGGCCTTCTGGAAACACCATATATTTT	CASRPSGNTIYF
TRBJ1-4	14	TRBV13	.	.	TGTGCCAGCAGCTCCCGACAGTCGGACGAAAAACTGTTTTTT	CASSSRQSDEKLFF
TRBJ1-2	14	TRBV11-2	.	.	TGTGCCAGCAGCTCCAATAGGTTTAACTATGGCTACACCTTC	CASSSNRFNYGYTF
TRBJ2-6	17	TRBV29-1	.	.	TGCAGCGTCCAACTTCAGAGACACCCCTCTGGGGCCAACGTCCTGACTTTC	CSVQLQRHPSGANVLTF
TRBJ2-1	15	TRBV6-1	TRBD1	few	TGTGCCAGCAGTGACCCCGGGACAGTTCGCAATGAGCAGTTCTTC	CASSDPGTVRNEQFF
TRBJ1-1	19	TRBV5-1	.	.	TGCGCCAGCAGCCGGAGAGTGCAAGGGGCGAGTCCGGAGAACACTGAAGCTTTCTTT	CASSRRVQGASPENTEAFF
TRBJ1-1	11	TRBV25-1	.	.	TGTGCCAGCAAACGAGAGACTGAAGCTTTCTTT	CASKRETEAFF
TRBJ1-1	13	TRBV7-9	.	.	TGTGCCAGCAGCCGTACAGAGAACACTGAAGCTTTCTTT	CASSRTENTEAFF
TRBJ2-1	15	TRBV2	TRBD2	.	TGTGCCAGCAGTTTTAGCGGGACAACTCACAATGAGCAGTTCTTC	CASSFSGTTHNEQFF
TRBJ2-1	15	TRBV7-2	TRBD2	.	TGTGCCAGCAGCGGCCCCAGCGGGGCTTACAATGAGCAGTTCTTC	CASSGPSGAYNEQFF
TRBJ2-1	16	TRBV7-9	TRBD1	.	TGTGCCAGCCCCCCCCCGGCCGGACAGGGGAACAATGAGCAGTTCTTC	CASPPPAGQGNNEQFF
TRBJ2-4	15	TRBV7-9	.	.	TGTGCCAGCAGCCATTCTAGCGAGGGGAAAAGGGTTCAGTACTTC	CASSHSSEGKRVQYF
TRBJ2-5	14	TRBV25-1	.	.	TGTGCCAGCAGTGAATATCAGGGGATGGAGACCCAGTACTTC	CASSEYQGMETQYF
TRBJ1-2	13	TRBV14	.	.	TGTGCCAGCAGCCAGGGTAATGGGAATGGCTACACCTTC	CASSQGNGNGYTF
TRBJ2-3	15	TRBV11-2	.	.	TGTGCCAGCAGCGCCGTAGTCGCCCGCGCTGGGACGCAGTATTTT	CASSAVVARAGTQYF
TRBJ1-6	12	TRBV2	.	few	TGTGCCAGCAGGGCAGGGAGTTCACCCCTCCACTTT	CASRAGSSPLHF
TRBJ1-1	13	TRBV7-2	.	.	TGTGCCAGCAGCTTAATCGGGGCCTCTGAAGCTTTCTTT	CASSLIGASEAFF
TRBJ1-6	15	TRBV6-6	TRBD1	.	TGTGCCAGCAGTTACAGGCAGGGGGCGCGATCACCCCTCCACTTT	CASSYRQGARSPLHF
TRBJ2-1	15	TRBV7-8	TRBD2	.	TGTGCCAGCAGCCCACGACTAGCGGGGGGATATGAGCAGTTCTTC	CASSPRLAGGYEQFF
TRBJ2-5	16	TRBV5-1	.	.	TGCGCCAGCCAAATACACCCCAATGCCGGGAGAGAGACCCAGTACTTC	CASQIHPNAGRETQYF
TRBJ1-2	14	TRBV19	TRBD1	once	TGTGCCAGTAGTTCAGGACAGGGCGGGGATGGCTACACCTTC	CASSSGQGGDGYTF
TRBJ2-7	14	TRBV2	TRBD1	.	TGTGCCAGCCGACAGGGTTTAGGTCGGTACGAGCAGTACTTC	CASRQGLGRYEQYF
TRBJ2-1	16	TRBV5-1	TRBD2	.	TGCGCCAGCAGCTGGGGACTAGCGGGATTCCACAATGAGCAGTTCTTC	CASSWGLAGFHNEQFF
TRBJ2-7	14	TRBV19	.	.	TGTGCCAGTAGTATGAGGAGTAAGGCGCACGAGCAGTACTTC	CASSMRSKAHEQYF
TRBJ1-5	14	TRBV7-2	TRBD1	.	TGTGCCAGCAGCTCGACAGGGAACAATCAGCCCCAGCATTTT	CASSSTGNNQPQHF
TRBJ1-5	13	TRBV19	.	once	TGTGCCGGGGCCCAGGGCTCCAATCAGCCCCAGCATTTT	CAGAQGSNQPQHF
TRBJ1-2	14	TRBV6-1	.	.	TGTGCCAGCAGTGATCTAGCAGAGACCTATGGCTACACCTTC	CASSDLAETYGYTF
TRBJ2-1	13	TRBV19	.	.	TGTGCCAGTAGTATGGACTCGAAGAATGAGCAGTTCTTC	CASSMDSKNEQFF
TRBJ1-2	15	TRBV13	.	few	TGTGCCAGCAGCTTATGGGGAGGGATGGCCTATGGCTACACCTTC	CASSLWGGMAYGYTF
TRBJ2-1	16	TRBV5-1	.	.	TGCGCCAGCAGCTCGGGGGACGCCCGCTCCTACAATGAGCAGTTCTTC	CASSSGDARSYNEQFF
TRBJ2-5	15	TRBV9	.	.	TGTGCCAGCAGCTCAAGCCGGGACTACCAAGAGACCCAGTACTTC	CASSSSRDYQETQYF
TRBJ1-4	15	TRBV25-1	TRBD1	.	TGTGCCAGCAGTTGGGGAGGGACAGGGGGAGAAAAACTGTTTTTT	CASSWGGTGGEKLFF
TRBJ2-5	13	TRBV6-1	.	.	TGTGCCAGCACCCCGACCTACGAAGAGACCCAGTACTTC	CASTPTYEETQYF
TRBJ1-1	14	TRBV6-5	TRBD1	.	TGTGCCAGCAGTTACTCGGGGCCGACAGGGCCAGCTTTCTTT	CASSYSGPTGPAFF
TRBJ1-1	15	TRBV7-2	.	.	TGTGCCAGCAGCTTAGTTGGCCAGCTGAACACTGAAGCTTTCTTT	CASSLVGQLNTEAFF
TRBJ1-4	15	TRBV5-1	.	.	TGCGCCAGCAGCCCTGGACTTCTTCGAGCTGAAAAACTGTTTTTT	CASSPGLLRAEKLFF
TRBJ1-5	14	TRBV7-9	TRBD1	.	TGTGCCAGCAGCTCCGACAGGGGGCAACAGCCCCAGCATTTT	CASSSDRGQQPQHF
TRBJ1-2	16	TRBV6-1	.	.	TGTGCCAGCAGTGAAGAGGGCAGAGGGGACTACTATGGCTACACCTTC	CASSEEGRGDYYGYTF
TRBJ2-7	16	TRBV27	TRBD1	.	TGTGCCAGCAGTTCCTCCAAACAGGGGGTGTACTACGAGCAGTACTTC	CASSSSKQGVYYEQYF
TRBJ2-5	17	TRBV19	TRBD1	once	TGTGCCAGTAGTAGGGGACAGGGGCAAGCCGGGCAAGAGACCCAGTACTTC	CASSRGQGQAGQETQYF
TRBJ1-2	14	TRBV10-3	.	.	TGTGCCATCAGTGACCCGACAGTTAACTATGGCTACACCTTC	CAISDPTVNYGYTF
TRBJ1-2	14	TRBV27	.	few	.	CASSSSDRVYGYTF
TRBJ2-2	15	TRBV19	.	once	TGTGCCAGTAGTTCTCAACAGGGTACCACCGGGGAGCTGTTTTTT	CASSSQQGTTGELFF
TRBJ1-2	15	TRBV6-5	TRBD1	.	TGTGCCAGCAGTTACTCGCGGACAGGGGGCGTTCCTCCACTCTTC	CASSYSRTGGVPPLF
TRBJ2-7	18	TRBV7-8	TRBD2	.	TGTGCCAGCAGCTTAGTACGTCTAGCGGGGGGCCTGTCCTACGAGCAGTACTTC	CASSLVRLAGGLSYEQYF
TRBJ2-1	13	TRBV7-8	.	.	TGTGCCAGCAGCTTACAGGGGTACAATGAGCAGTTCTTC	CASSLQGYNEQFF
TRBJ2-3	13	TRBV11-3	.	.	TGTGCCAGCAGCTTAGGTGACACAGATACGCAGTATTTT	CASSLGDTDTQYF